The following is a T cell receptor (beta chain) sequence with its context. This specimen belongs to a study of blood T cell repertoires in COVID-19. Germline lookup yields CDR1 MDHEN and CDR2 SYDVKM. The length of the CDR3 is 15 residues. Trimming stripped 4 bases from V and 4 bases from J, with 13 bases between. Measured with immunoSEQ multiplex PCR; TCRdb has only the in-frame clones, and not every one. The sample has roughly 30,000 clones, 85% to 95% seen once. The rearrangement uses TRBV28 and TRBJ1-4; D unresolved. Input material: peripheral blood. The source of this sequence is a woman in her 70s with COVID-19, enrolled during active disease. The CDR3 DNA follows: TGTGCCAGCAGTTCCCGGGGAGGGAATAATGAAAAACTGTTTTTT. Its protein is CASSSRGGNNEKLFF.